Detailed here is one T cell receptor beta chain. These data originate in a study of technical replicates of blood from a handful of donors. This CDR3 contains 16 residues. The V end lost 0 bases, the J end lost 2 bases, and 10 bases lay between the germline ends. Germline lookup yields CDR1 WNHNN and CDR2 SYGVQD (reference sequence). Profiling relied on immunoSEQ multiplex PCR, and the TCRdb table lists in-frame clones only, not all of them. The sample shows 79,000 or so clones, 91% of them seen only once. Input material: T cells isolated from PBMCs. The chain uses TRBV10-1 and TRBJ2-2, with D perhaps matching TRBD1 (6 bases). This sequence originates from a human donor in good health. In DNA, the CDR3 is TGCGCCAGCAGTGAGTCGACAGGCACCAACACCGGGGAGCTGTTTTTT. Residues: CASSESTGTNTGELFF.